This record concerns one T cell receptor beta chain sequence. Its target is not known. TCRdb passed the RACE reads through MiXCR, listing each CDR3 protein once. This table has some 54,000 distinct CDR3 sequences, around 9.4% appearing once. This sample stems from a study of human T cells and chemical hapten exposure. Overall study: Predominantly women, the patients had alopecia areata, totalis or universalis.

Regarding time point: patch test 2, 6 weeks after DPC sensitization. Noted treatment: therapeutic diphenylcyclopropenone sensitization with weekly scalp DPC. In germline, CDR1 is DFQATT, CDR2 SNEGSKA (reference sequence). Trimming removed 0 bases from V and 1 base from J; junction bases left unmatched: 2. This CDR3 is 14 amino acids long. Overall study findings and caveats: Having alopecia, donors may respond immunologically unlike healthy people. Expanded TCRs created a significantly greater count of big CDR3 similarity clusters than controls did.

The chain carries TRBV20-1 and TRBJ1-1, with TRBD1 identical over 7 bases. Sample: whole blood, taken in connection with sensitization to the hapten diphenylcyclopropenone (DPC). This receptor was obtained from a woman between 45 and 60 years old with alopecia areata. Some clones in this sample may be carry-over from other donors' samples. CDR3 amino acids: CSARERGPNTEAFF. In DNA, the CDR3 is TGCAGTGCTAGAGAGAGGGGGCCGAACACTGAAGCTTTCTTT.